This TCR beta chain came from a study of blood T cell repertoires in COVID-19 (dated by TCRdb to the early 2020s). Concerning the study at large: Collaborator samples came from the United States, Italy and Spain and covered acute and convalescent phases of COVID-19. Where available, HLA class I and class II types were obtained from metadata supplied by the sample provider rather than from assay-based typing. Subjects who had been exposed to COVID-19, were actively infected with it, or had recovered from it provided the deeply sampled blood TCRbeta repertoires that made up the dataset. Samples were obtained from the ongoing ImmuneRACE study (first 160 participants) and from 1,200 or so subjects provided by 6 global collaborators. A freely available public database, intended as a resource for researchers studying the immune response to SARS-CoV-2, is where the repertoires were released. Nearly every sample came with metadata listing a de-identified subject ID, COVID-19 status, age in years and sex. The prospective study material was composed of cDNA or gDNA derived from T cells, B-cell-depleted T cells, or PBMCs.

Spanning cysteine to phenylalanine, the CDR3 consists of 13 amino acids. Only CDR3 DNA remains: 39 bases, in frame from the first base. The germline V gene sets CDR1 to SQVTM and CDR2 to ANQGSEA. V is cut back by 7 bases and J by 1 base, with 6 bases in the junction unmatched. In the prospective study, participants were about 18 to 95 years old, resided in about two dozen geographic areas of the United States, and were enrolled through a virtual design. In the prospective study, cohorts were assigned on the basis of participant-reported clinical history obtained from a screening survey and a study questionnaire. A participant counted as exposed if, within 2 weeks of entering the study, that participant had been in contact with someone who had a PCR-confirmed or clinician-diagnosed COVID-19 case. Mobile phlebotomists in the prospective study collected whole blood, serum and a nasopharyngeal or oropharyngeal swab from every participant. Additional blood draws and questionnaires over an approximately 2-month period could optionally be provided by prospective study participants. Prospective study blood samples were shipped either frozen or at room temperature before DNA extraction.

Findings and caveats that apply to the study as a whole: Clinical and demographic metadata were provided uncurated, with the amount varying by source and participant.

With regard to this clone: No cognate antigen has been identified for it. There are no base qualities to consult, and no much larger clone falls within one base.

TCRbeta CDR3 regions were amplified from genomic DNA using the immunoSEQ Assay, a bias-controlled multiplex PCR. Per the authors' processing: Nucleated cell counts per sample were estimated from amplification of reference gene primers within the assay. To quantify the absolute abundance of each unique TCRbeta CDR3 rearrangement, sequence reads were collapsed and filtered. For each sample, productive Simpson clonality was calculated by taking the square root of Simpson's diversity index across productive rearrangements. The table was pulled from immuneACCESS by TCRdb, which kept in-frame rearrangements only. Such tables lose some clones; where checked, under half of the loss comes from unresolved V genes, and the rest has no known cause. That table furnishes V, J and clone size, whereas the DNA furnished D and trimming. In this sample the table shows some 240,000 clones, roughly 81% of which occur a single time. The top ten hold just over 6.5% of the sample.

The sequencing sample was made of PBMCs or T cells enriched from blood (not recorded which). This chain joins TRBV29-1 to TRBJ1-2; 7 nucleotides in the junction match TRBD1. The clonotype comes from a woman in her forties or fifties who had been exposed to COVID-19. CDR3 reads: CSAIQGFNYGYTF. The nucleotide sequence reads as follows: TGCAGCGCTATACAGGGGTTTAACTATGGCTACACCTTC.